Sequencing of this T cell receptor (beta chain) was carried out in a study of CD8 T cells in ankylosing spondylitis. Whole-study results and caveats: A TCR beta motif of about eight highly homologous variants appeared characteristic of ankylosing spondylitis blood. Earlier work had already found some motif variants in reactive arthritis synovial fluid and blood. From matched ankylosing spondylitis synovial fluid, disease-linked clones were reportedly recovered at significantly enriched levels.

One entry per CDR3 protein, called by TCRdb with MiXCR from the 5' RACE reads. This sample has 150,000 to 200,000 distinct CDR3 sequences, with approximately 10% found just once. This clonotype was observed many times. Its antigen is undetermined. V dropped 0 bases and J dropped 3 bases, with 3 bases sitting between them. Germline CDR1 is MNHEY and CDR2 is SMNVEV (reference sequence). CDR3 length: 14 residues. The rearrangement links TRBV27 to TRBJ1-6; no definite D call. The TCR sequence derives from a male donor with ankylosing spondylitis or in good health (not recorded which). The sample was blood, either unsorted or a sorted T cell fraction (not recorded which). CDR3 nucleotide sequence: TGTGCCAGCAGTTTATCCATCTATAATTCACCCCTCCACTTT. Translated, it gives CASSLSIYNSPLHF.